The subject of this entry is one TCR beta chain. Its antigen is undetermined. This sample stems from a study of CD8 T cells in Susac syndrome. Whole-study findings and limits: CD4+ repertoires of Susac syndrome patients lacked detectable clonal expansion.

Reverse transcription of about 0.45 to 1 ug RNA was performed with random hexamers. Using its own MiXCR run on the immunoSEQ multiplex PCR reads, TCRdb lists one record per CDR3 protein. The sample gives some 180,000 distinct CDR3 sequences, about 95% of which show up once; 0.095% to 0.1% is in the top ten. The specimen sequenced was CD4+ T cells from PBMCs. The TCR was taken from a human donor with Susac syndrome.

CDR3 in amino acids: CASSYPDLHTEAFF. The DNA for the CDR3 is TGTGCCAGCAGTTACCCGGACCTTCATACTGAAGCTTTCTTT. The genes are TRBV6-5 and TRBJ1-1; D gene uncertain. CDR1 is MNHEY and CDR2 is SVGAGI in the germline V gene. The CDR3 has 14 residues. V was cut by 2 bases and J by 5 bases, with 12 bases left in between.